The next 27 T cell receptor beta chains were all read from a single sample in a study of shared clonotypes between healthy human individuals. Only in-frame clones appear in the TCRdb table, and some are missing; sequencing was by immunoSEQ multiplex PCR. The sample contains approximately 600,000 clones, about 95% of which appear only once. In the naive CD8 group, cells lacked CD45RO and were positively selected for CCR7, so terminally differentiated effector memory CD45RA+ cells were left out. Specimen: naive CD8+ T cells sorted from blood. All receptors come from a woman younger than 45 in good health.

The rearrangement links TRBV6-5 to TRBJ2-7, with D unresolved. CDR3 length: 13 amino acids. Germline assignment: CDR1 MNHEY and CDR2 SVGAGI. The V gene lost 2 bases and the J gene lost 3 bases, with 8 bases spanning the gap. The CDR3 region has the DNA TGTGCCAGCAGTTACCAACAGAACTACGAGCAGTACTTC. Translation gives CASSYQQNYEQYF.

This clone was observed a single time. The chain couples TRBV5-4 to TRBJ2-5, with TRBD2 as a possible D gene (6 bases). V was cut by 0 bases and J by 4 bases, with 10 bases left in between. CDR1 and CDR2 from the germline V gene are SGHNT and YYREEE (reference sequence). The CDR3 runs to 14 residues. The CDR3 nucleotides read TGTGCCAGCAGCTTGGCACTAGCTGGAGAGACCCAGTACTTC. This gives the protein CASSLALAGETQYF. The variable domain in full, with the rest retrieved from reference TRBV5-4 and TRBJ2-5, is ETGVTQSPTHLIKTRGQQVTLRCSSQSGHNTVSWYQQALGQGPQFIFQYYREEENGRGNFPPRFSGLQFPNYSSELNVNALELDDSALYLCASSLALAGETQYFGPGTRLLVL.

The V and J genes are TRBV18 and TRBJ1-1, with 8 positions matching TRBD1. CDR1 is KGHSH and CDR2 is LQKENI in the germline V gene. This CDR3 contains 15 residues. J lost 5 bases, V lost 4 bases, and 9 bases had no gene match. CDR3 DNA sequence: TGTGCCAGCTCACTCAGTGACAGGGGACATACTGAAGCTTTCTTT. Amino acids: CASSLSDRGHTEAFF.

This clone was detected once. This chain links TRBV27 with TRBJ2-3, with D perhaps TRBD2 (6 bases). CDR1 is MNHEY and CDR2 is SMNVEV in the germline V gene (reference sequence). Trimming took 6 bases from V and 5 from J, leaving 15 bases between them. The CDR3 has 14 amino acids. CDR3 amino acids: CASSPGTRGDTQYF. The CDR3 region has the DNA TGTGCCAGCAGCCCCGGGACTCGCGGAGATACGCAGTATTTT.

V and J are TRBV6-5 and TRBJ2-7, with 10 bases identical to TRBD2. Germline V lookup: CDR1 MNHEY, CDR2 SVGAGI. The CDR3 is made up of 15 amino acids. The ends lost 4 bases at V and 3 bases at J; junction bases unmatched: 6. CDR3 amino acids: CASSLPGTSDYEQYF. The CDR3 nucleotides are TGTGCCAGCAGTTTGCCGGGGACTAGCGACTACGAGCAGTACTTC.

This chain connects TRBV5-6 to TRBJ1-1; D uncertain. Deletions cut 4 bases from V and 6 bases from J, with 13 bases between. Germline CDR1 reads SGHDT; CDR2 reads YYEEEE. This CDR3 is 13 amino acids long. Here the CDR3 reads CASSPTNGAEAFF. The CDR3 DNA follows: TGTGCCAGCAGCCCGACTAACGGGGCTGAAGCTTTCTTT.

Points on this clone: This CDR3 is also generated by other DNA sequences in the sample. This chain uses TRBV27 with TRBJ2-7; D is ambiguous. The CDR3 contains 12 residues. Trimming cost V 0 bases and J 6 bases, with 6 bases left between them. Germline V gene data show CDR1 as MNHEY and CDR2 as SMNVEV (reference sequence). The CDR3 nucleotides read TGTGCCAGCAGTTTATCAGGACGCGAGCAGTACTTC. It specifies CASSLSGREQYF.

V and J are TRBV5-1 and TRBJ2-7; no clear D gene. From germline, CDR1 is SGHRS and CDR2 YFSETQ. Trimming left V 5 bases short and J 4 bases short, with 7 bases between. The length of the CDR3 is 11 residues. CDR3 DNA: TGCGCCAGCAGGGACGGTTACGAGCAGTACTTC. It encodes CASRDGYEQYF.

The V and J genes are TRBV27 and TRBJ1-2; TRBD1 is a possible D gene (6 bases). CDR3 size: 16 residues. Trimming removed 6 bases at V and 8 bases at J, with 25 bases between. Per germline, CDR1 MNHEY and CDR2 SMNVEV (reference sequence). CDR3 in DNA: TGTGCCAGCAGCGCAGTTAGGGGGGGGCTATCGAGGGGCTACACCTTC. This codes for CASSAVRGGLSRGYTF.

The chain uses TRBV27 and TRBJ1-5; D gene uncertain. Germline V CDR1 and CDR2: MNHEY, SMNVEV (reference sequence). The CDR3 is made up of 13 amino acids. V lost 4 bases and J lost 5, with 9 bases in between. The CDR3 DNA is TGTGCCAGCAGTTGGGGAGGTGATCAGCCCCAGCATTTT. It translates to CASSWGGDQPQHF.

The CDR3 reads CASSSGGVTYGYTF. The DNA for the CDR3 is TGTGCCAGCAGCTCAGGGGGCGTAACCTATGGCTACACCTTC. The chain carries TRBV27 and TRBJ1-2; TRBD1 matches at 8 bases. The V gene end was trimmed by 6 bases and the J gene end by 4 bases; junction bases not matched to a gene: 7. The germline gives CDR1 MNHEY, CDR2 SMNVEV (reference sequence). This CDR3 comprises 14 residues.

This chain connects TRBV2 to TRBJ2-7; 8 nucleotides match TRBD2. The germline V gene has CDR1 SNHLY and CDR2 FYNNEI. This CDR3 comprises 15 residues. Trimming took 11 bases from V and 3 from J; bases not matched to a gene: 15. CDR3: CAWGFPGGPFYEQYF. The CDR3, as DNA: TGTGCCTGGGGTTTTCCGGGAGGGCCATTCTACGAGCAGTACTTC. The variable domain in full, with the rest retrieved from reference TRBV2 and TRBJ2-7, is EPEVTQTPSHQVTQMGQEVILRCVPISNHLYFYWYRQILGQKVEFLVSFYNNEISEKSEIFDDQFSVERPDGSNFTLKIRSTKLEDSAMYFCAWGFPGGPFYEQYFGPGTRLTVT.

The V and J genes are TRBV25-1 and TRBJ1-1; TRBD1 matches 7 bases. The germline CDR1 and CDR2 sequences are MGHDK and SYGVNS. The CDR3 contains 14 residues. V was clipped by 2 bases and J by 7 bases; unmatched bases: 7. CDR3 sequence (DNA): TGTGCCAGCAGTGAACGAGGGACAGAATATGAAGCTTTCTTT. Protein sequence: CASSERGTEYEAFF.

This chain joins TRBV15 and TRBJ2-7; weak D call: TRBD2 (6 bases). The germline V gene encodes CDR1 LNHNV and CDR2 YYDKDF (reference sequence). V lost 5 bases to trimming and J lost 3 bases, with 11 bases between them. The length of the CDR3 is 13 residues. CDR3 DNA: TGTGCCACCAGCGCGGGACGGAACTACGAGCAGTACTTC. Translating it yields CATSAGRNYEQYF.

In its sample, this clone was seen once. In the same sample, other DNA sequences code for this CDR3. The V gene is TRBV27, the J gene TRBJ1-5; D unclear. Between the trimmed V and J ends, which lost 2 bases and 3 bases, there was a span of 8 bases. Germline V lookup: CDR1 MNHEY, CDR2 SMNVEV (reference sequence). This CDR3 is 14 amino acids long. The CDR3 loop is CASSLGGFNQPQHF. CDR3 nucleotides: TGTGCCAGCAGTTTAGGCGGGTTCAATCAGCCCCAGCATTTT.

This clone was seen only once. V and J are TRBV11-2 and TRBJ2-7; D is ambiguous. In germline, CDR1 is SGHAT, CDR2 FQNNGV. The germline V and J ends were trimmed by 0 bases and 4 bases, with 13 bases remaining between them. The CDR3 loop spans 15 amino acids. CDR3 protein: CASSLDLGFGYEQYF. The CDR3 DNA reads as TGTGCCAGCAGCTTAGATTTGGGGTTTGGTTACGAGCAGTACTTC.

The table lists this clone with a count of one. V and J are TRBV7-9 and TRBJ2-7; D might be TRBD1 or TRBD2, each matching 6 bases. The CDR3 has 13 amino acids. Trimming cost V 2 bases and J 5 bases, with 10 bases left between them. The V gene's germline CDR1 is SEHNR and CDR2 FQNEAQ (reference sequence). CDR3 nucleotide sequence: TGTGCCAGCAGCTTACCGGGGGCCCACGAGCAGTACTTC. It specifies CASSLPGAHEQYF.

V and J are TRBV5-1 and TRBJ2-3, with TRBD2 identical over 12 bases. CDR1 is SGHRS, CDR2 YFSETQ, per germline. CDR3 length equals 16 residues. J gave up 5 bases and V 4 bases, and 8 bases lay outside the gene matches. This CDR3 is CASSKWTSGTLDTQYF. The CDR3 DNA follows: TGCGCCAGCAGCAAGTGGACTAGCGGGACTCTAGATACGCAGTATTTT.

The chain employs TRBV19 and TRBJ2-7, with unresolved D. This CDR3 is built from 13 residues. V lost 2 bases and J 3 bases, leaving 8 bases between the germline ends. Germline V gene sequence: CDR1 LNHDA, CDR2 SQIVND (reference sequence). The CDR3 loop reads CASSIRPNYEQYF. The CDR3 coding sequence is TGTGCCAGTAGTATAAGGCCCAACTACGAGCAGTACTTC.

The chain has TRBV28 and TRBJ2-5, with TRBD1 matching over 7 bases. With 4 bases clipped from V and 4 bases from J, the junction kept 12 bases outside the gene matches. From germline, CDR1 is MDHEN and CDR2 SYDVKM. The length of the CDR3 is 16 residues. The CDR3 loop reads CASSSGQVYPRETQYF. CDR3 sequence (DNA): TGTGCCAGCAGTTCCGGACAGGTTTACCCGCGAGAGACCCAGTACTTC. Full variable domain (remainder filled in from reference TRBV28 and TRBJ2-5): DVKVTQSSRYLVKRTGEKVFLECVQDMDHENMFWYRQDPGLGLRLIYFSYDVKMKEKGDIPEGYSVSREKKERFSLILESASTNQTSMYLCASSSGQVYPRETQYFGPGTRLLVL.

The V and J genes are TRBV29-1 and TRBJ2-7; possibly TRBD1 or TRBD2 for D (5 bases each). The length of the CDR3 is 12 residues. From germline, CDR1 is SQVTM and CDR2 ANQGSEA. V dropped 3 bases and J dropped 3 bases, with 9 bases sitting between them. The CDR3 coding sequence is TGCAGCGTTGAGGGGACCTACTACGAGCAGTACTTC. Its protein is CSVEGTYYEQYF.

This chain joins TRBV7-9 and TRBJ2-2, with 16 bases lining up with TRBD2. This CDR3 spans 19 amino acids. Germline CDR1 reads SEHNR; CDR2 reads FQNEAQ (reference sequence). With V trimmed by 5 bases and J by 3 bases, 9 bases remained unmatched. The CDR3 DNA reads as TGTGCCAGCAGCCAACGTCCCGGGACTAGCGGGAGGGACACCGGGGAGCTGTTTTTT. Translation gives CASSQRPGTSGRDTGELFF.

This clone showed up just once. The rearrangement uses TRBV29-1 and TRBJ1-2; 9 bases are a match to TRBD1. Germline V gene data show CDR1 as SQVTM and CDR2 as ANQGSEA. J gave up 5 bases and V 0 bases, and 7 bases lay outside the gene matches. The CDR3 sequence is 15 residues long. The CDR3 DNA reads TGCAGCGTTGAAGAACGGACAGGGGATAAGTATGGCTACACCTTC. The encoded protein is CSVEERTGDKYGYTF.

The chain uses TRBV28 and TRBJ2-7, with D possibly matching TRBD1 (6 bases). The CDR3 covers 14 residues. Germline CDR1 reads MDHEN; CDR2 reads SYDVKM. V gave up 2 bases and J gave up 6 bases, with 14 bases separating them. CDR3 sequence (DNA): TGTGCCAGCAGTTTACGGCAGGGGTATTCCGAGCAGTACTTC. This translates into CASSLRQGYSEQYF.

The CDR3 protein is CASNDGYSNQPQHF. In DNA form, the CDR3 reads TGTGCCAGTAACGACGGATATAGCAATCAGCCCCAGCATTTT. This chain joins TRBV19 and TRBJ1-5; D is ambiguous. Looked up from germline, CDR1 is LNHDA and CDR2 is SQIVND (reference sequence). CDR3 size: 14 residues. Trimming took off 7 bases at V and 0 bases at J, with 10 bases between the two ends.

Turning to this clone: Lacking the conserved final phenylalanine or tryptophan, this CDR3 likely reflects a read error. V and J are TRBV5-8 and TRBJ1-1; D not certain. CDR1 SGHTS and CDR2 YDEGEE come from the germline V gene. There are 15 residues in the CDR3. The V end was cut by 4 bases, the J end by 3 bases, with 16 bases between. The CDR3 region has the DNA TGTGCCAGCAGCCAAGATTGGCTTCGGGACACTGAAGCTTTCCTT. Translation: CASSQDWLRDTEAFL.

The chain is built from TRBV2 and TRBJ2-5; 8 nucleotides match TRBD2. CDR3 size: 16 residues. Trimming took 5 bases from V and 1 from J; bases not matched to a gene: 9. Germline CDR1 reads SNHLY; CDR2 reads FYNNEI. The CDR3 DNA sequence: TGTGCCAGCAGTCGGAAACATGGACTAGCCCAAGAGACCCAGTACTTC. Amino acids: CASSRKHGLAQETQYF.